This TCR beta chain was identified during a study of blood T cell repertoires in COVID-19. Study background: Acute and convalescent COVID-19 samples came from the United States, Italy and Spain.

The method was immunoSEQ multiplex PCR; TCRdb's version includes in-frame clones alone and lacks a portion of them. The data hold 200,000 to 250,000 clones, with 90% observed a single time. Within the 2 weeks before study entry, each person in the exposed group met a COVID-19 case. The germline V gene has CDR1 SEHNR and CDR2 FQNEAQ (reference sequence). V gave up 6 bases and J gave up 8 bases, with 13 bases separating them. The CDR3 length is 13 residues. This clone was seen a handful of times. Input material: PBMCs or T cells enriched from blood (not recorded which). The receptor was derived from a man in his thirties or forties who had been exposed to COVID-19. This chain connects TRBV7-9 to TRBJ1-4; D remains ambiguous. CDR3 protein: CASSRSSGEKLFF. CDR3 DNA sequence: TGTGCCAGCAGTCGAAGTAGCGGAGAAAAACTGTTTTTT.